This TCR beta chain originates from a study of technical replicates of blood from four donors. The germline V and J ends were trimmed by 3 bases and 0 bases, with 6 bases remaining between them. This CDR3 comprises 15 residues. Germline-derived CDR1 and CDR2 are MDHEN and SYDVKM. Profiled with immunoSEQ multiplex PCR; TCRdb holds only in-frame clones, not every one. The sample yields roughly 97,000 clones, 95% to 96% seen once. Sequencing used T cells isolated from PBMCs. The receptor comes from a human donor in good health. This chain uses TRBV28 with TRBJ2-6; D is perhaps TRBD2 (5 bases). The CDR3 coding sequence is TGTGCCAGCAGTTTGAGGGTCTCTGGGGCCAACGTCCTGACTTTC. Amino acid sequence: CASSLRVSGANVLTF.